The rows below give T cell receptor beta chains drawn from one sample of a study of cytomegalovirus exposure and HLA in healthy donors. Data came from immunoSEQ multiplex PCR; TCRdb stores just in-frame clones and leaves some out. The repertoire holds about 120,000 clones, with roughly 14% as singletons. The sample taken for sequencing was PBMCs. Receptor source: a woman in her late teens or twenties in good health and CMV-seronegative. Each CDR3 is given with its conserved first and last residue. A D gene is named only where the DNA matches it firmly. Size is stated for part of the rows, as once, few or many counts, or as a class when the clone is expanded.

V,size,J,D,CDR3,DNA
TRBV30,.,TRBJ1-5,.,CAWSVNRHVNQPQHF,TGTGCCTGGAGTGTAAACAGGCACGTCAATCAGCCCCAGCATTTT
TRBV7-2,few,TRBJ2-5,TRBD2,CASSLLAGGGKTQYF,TGTGCCAGCAGCTTACTAGCGGGGGGGGGAAAGACCCAGTACTTC
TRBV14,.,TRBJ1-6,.,CASSHPPRGGNSPLHF,TGTGCCAGCAGCCATCCCCCCCGGGGGGGTAATTCACCCCTCCACTTT
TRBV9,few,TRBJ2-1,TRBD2,CASGGLAANNEQFF,TGTGCCAGTGGAGGACTAGCGGCCAACAATGAGCAGTTCTTC
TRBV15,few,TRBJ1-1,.,CATSRDRRTEAFF,TGTGCCACCAGCAGAGATCGTCGCACTGAAGCTTTCTTT
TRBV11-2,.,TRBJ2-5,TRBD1,CASSSRTGDGKTQYF,TGTGCCAGCAGCTCCAGGACAGGGGATGGGAAGACCCAGTACTTC
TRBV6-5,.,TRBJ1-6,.,CASSPGGFDNSPLHF,TGTGCCAGCAGCCCCGGGGGGTTCGATAATTCACCCCTCCACTTT
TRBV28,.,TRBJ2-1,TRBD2,CASSPSGLALGNEQFF,TGTGCCAGCAGCCCGAGTGGACTAGCCCTTGGGAATGAGCAGTTCTTC
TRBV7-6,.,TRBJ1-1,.,CASSYSRAPTEAFF,TGTGCCAGCAGCTATTCGAGGGCCCCCACTGAAGCTTTCTTT
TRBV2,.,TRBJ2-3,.,CASSELDTQYF,TGTGCCAGCAGTGAACTAGATACGCAGTATTTT
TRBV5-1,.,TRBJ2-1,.,CASGKGGGSYEQFF,TGCGCCAGCGGGAAAGGCGGGGGCTCCTACGAGCAGTTCTTC
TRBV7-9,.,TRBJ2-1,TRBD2,CASSPPGSGRVDEQFF,TGTGCCAGCAGCCCACCCGGTAGCGGGAGGGTCGATGAGCAGTTCTTC
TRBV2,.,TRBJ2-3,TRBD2,CASSLGLAGVSRTDTQYF,TGTGCCAGCAGCCTCGGACTAGCGGGAGTGTCTCGCACAGATACGCAGTATTTT
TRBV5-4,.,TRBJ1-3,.,CASSLGDYGNTIYF,TGTGCCAGCAGCTTAGGGGACTATGGAAACACCATATATTTT
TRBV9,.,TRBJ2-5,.,CASSDSPDRLIETQYF,TGTGCCAGCAGCGATTCGCCCGACAGGCTCATTGAGACCCAGTACTTC
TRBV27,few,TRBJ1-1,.,CASSFRALGEAFF,TGTGCCAGCAGTTTCAGGGCGCTGGGGGAAGCTTTCTTT
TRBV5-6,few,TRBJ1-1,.,CASSPPTGQNTEAFF,TGTGCCAGCAGCCCTCCTACAGGGCAGAACACTGAAGCTTTCTTT
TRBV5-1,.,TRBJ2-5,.,CASSLAGETQYF,TGCGCCAGCAGCTTGGCCGGGGAGACCCAGTACTTC
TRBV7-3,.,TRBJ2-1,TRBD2,CASSINSGGYNEQFF,TGTGCCAGCAGCATAAATAGCGGGGGGTACAATGAGCAGTTCTTC
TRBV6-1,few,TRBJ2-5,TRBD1,CASSEAWGQGPQETQYF,TGTGCCAGCAGTGAAGCGTGGGGACAGGGCCCCCAAGAGACCCAGTACTTC
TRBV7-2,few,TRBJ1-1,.,CASSLALDSNTEAFF,TGTGCCAGCAGCTTAGCGCTAGACAGCAACACTGAAGCTTTCTTT
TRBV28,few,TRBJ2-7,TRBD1,CASSPPPGQGIYEQYF,TGTGCCAGCAGCCCCCCGCCGGGACAGGGGATTTACGAGCAGTACTTC
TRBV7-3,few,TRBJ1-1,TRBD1,CASSPGQGNTEAFF,TGTGCCAGCAGCCCGGGACAGGGCAACACTGAAGCTTTCTTT